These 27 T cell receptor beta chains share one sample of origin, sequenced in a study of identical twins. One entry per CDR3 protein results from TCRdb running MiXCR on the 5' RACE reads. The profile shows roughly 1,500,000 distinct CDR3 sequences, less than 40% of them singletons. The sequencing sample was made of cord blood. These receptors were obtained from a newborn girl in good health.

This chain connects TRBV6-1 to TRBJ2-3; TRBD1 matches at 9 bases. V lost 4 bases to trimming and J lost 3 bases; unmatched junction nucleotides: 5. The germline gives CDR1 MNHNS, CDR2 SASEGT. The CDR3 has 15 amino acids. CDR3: CASSGDRAVTDTQYF. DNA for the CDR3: TGTGCCAGCAGTGGGGACAGGGCGGTGACAGATACGCAGTATTTT.

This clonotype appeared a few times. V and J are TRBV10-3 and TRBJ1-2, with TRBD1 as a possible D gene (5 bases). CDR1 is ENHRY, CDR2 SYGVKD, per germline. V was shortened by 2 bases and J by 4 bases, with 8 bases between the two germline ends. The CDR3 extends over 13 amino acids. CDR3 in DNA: TGTGCCATCAGTGAGGAGGGACCCTATGGCTACACCTTC. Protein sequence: CAISEEGPYGYTF.

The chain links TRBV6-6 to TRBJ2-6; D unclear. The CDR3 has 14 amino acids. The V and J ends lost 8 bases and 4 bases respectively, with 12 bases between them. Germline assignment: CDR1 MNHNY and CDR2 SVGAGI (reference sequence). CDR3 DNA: TGTGCCAGCGAGGTGGCGCGGGGGGCCAACGTCCTGACTTTC. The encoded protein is CASEVARGANVLTF.

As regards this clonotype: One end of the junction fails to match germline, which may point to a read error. The CDR3 reads CGVRGRVNTEAFF. The DNA of the CDR3 is TGCGGCGTGCGAGGAAGGGTGAACACTGAAGCTTTCTTT. This chain connects TRBV29-1 to TRBJ1-1; no clear D. The germline CDR1 and CDR2 sequences are SQVTM and ANQGSEA. The CDR3 runs to 13 residues.

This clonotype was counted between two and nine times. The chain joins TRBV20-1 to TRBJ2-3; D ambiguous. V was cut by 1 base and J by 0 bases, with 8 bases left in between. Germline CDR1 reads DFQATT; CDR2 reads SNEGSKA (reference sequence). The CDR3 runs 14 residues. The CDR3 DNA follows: TGCAGTGCTAGAGCTCCCTATAGCACAGATACGCAGTATTTT. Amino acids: CSARAPYSTDTQYF.

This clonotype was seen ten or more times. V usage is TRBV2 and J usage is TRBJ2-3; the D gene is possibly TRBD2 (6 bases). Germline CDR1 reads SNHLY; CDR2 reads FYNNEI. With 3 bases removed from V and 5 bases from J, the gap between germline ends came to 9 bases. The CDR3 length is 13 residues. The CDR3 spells CASSDGTEDTQYF. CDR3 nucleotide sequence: TGTGCCAGCAGTGACGGGACTGAAGATACGCAGTATTTT.

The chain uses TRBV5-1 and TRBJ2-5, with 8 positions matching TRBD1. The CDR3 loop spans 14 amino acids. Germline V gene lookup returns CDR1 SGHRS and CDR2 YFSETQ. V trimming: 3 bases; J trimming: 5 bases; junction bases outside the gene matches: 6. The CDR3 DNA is TGCGCCAGCAGCTGGCCGGACAGGGAGGAGACCCAGTACTTC. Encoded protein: CASSWPDREETQYF.

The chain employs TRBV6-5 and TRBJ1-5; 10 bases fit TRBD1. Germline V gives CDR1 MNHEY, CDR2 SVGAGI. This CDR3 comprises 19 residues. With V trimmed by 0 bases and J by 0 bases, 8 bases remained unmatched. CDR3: CASSYSPGDRGRSNQPQHF. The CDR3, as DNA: TGTGCCAGCAGTTACTCACCCGGGGACAGGGGACGTAGCAATCAGCCCCAGCATTTT.

The CDR3 DNA follows: TGTGCCAGCAGTAGCATATTAAACAGGGTCAACTCCTACAATGAGCAGTTCTTC. Its translation is CASSSILNRVNSYNEQFF. V usage is TRBV6-2 or TRBV6-3 and J usage is TRBJ2-1; maybe TRBD1 (6 bases). The CDR3 contains 18 residues. The germline V gene encodes CDR1 MNHEY and CDR2 SVGEGT. V lost 5 bases and J lost 0, with 20 bases in between.

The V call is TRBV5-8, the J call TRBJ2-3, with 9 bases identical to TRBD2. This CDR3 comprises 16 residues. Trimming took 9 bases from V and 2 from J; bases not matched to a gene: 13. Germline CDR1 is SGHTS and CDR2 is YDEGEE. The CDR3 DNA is TGTGCCACCCATACCCAGCGGGGGGACTCCACAGATACGCAGTATTTT. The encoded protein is CATHTQRGDSTDTQYF.

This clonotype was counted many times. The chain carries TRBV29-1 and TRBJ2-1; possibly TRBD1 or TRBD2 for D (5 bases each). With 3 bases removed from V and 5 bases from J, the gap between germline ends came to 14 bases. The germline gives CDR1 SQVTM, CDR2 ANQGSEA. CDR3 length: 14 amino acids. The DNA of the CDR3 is TGCAGCGTTGAGTGGGGGAGAAGCCACAATGAGCAGTTCTTC. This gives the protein CSVEWGRSHNEQFF.

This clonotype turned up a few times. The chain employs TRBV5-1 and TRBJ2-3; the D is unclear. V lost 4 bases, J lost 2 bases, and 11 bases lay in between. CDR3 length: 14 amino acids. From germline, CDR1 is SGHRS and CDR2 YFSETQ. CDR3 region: CASSPALDTDTQYF. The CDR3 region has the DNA TGCGCCAGCAGCCCTGCCCTTGACACAGATACGCAGTATTTT.

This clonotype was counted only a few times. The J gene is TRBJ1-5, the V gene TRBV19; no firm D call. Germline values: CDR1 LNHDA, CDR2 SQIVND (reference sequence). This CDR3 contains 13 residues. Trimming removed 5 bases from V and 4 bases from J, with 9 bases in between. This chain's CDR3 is CASSPRPNQPQHF. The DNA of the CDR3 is TGTGCCAGTAGTCCCCGACCTAATCAGCCCCAGCATTTT.

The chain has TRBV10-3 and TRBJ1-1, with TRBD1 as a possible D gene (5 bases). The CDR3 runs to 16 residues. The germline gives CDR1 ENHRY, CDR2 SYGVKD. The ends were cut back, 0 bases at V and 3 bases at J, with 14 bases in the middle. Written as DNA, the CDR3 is TGTGCCATCAGTGAGTCGACGGGGTCGGGGGACACTGAAGCTTTCTTT. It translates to CAISESTGSGDTEAFF.

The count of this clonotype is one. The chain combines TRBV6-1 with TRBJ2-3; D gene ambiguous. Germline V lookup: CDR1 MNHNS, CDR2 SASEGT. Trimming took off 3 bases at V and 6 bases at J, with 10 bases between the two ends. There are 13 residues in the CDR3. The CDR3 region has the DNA TGTGCCAGCAGTGATACTACCCCGGATACGCAGTATTTT. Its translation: CASSDTTPDTQYF.

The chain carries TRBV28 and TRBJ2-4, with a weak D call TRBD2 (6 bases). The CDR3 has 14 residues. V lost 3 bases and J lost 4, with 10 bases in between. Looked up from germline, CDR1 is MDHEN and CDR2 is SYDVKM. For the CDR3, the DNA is TGTGCCAGCAGTTTGAGGGACTGGAAAAACATTCAGTACTTC. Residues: CASSLRDWKNIQYF. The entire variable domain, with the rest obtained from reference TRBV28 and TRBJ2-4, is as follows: DVKVTQSSRYLVKRTGEKVFLECVQDMDHENMFWYRQDPGLGLRLIYFSYDVKMKEKGDIPEGYSVSREKKERFSLILESASTNQTSMYLCASSLRDWKNIQYFGAGTRLSVL.

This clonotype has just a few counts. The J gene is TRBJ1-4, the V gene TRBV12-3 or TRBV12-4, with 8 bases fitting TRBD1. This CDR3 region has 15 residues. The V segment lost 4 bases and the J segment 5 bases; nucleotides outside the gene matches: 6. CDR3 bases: TGTGCCAGCAGTTCTAACAGGGGGGCCAATGAAAAACTGTTTTTT. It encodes CASSSNRGANEKLFF.

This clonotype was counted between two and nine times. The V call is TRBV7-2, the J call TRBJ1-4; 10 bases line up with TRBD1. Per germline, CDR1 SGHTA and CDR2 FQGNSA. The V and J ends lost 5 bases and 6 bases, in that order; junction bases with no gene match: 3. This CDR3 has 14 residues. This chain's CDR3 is CASSRDRGHEKLFF. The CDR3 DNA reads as TGTGCCAGCAGCCGAGACAGGGGGCATGAAAAACTGTTTTTT. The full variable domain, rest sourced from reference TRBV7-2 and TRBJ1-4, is GAGVSQSPSNKVTEKGKDVELRCDPISGHTALYWYRQSLGQGLEFLIYFQGNSAPDKSGLPSDRFSAERTGGSVSTLTIQRTQQEDSAVYLCASSRDRGHEKLFFGSGTQLSVL.

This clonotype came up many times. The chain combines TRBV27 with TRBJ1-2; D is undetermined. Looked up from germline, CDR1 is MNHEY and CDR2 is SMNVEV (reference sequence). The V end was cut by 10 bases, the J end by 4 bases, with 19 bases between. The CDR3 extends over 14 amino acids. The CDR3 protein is CANINIKRAYGYTF. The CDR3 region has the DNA TGTGCCAATATTAACATAAAACGAGCCTATGGCTACACCTTC.

The CDR3 reads CASRPTGSGDIQYF. The CDR3 DNA sequence: TGTGCCAGCAGACCTACAGGTTCGGGCGACATTCAGTACTTC. The chain combines TRBV6-2 or TRBV6-3 with TRBJ2-4; the D gene is possibly TRBD1 (5 bases). V was trimmed by 6 bases and J by 8 bases, leaving 17 bases between them. The germline CDR1 and CDR2 sequences are MNHEY and SVGEGT. The CDR3 totals 14 residues.

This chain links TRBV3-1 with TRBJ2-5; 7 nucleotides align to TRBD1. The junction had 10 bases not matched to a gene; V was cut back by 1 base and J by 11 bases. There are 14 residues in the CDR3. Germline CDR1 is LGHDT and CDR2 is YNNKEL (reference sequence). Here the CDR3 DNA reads TGTGCCAGCAGCCAAGGGACAGGTTCTAATGAGCAGTACTTC. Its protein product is CASSQGTGSNEQYF.

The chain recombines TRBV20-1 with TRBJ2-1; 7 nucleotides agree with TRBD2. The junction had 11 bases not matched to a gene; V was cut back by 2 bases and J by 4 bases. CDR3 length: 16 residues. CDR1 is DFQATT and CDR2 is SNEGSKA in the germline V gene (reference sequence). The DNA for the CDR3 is TGCAGTGCTAGATCCCCCCGGGACTACTATTACAATGAGCAGTTCTTC. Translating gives CSARSPRDYYYNEQFF.

The CDR3 bases are TGCGCCAGCAGCCTCGAGGTCCAATATGGCTACACCTTC. It codes for CASSLEVQYGYTF. This sequence joins TRBV5-1 and TRBJ1-2; D gene uncertain. Germline lookup yields CDR1 SGHRS and CDR2 YFSETQ. Trimming shortened V by 4 bases and J by 5 bases, and 12 bases separated the two germline ends. The CDR3 sequence is 13 residues long.

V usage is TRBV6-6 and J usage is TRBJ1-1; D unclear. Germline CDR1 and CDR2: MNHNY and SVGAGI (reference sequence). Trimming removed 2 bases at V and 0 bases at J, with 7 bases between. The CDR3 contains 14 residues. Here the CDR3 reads CASSYVYLNTEAFF. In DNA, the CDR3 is TGTGCCAGCAGTTACGTTTATCTGAACACTGAAGCTTTCTTT.

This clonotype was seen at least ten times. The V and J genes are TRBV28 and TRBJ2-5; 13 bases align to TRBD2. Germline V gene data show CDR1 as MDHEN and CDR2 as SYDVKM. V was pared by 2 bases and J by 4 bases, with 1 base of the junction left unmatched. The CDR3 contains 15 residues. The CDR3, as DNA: TGTGCCAGCAGTTTAACTAGCGGGAGGGGAGAGACCCAGTACTTC. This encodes CASSLTSGRGETQYF.

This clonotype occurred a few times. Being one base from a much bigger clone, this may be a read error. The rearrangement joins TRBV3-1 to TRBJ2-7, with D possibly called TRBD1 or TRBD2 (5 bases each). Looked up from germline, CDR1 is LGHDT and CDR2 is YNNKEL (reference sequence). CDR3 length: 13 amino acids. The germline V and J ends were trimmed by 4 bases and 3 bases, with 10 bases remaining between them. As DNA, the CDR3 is TGTGCCAGCAGCCGGGACGCCGTCTACGAGCAGTACTTC. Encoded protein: CASSRDAVYEQYF.

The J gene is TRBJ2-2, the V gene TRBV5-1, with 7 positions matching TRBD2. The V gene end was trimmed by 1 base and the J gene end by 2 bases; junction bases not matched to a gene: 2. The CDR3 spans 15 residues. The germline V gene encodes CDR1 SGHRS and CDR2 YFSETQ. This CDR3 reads CASSLPSGNTGELFF. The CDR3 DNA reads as TGCGCCAGCAGCTTGCCTAGCGGAAACACCGGGGAGCTGTTTTTT.